These 23 T cell receptor beta chains were all obtained from the same sample, sequenced in a study of graft-versus-host responses after intestinal transplantation. Their cognate antigens are unknown. Sequencing used immunoSEQ multiplex PCR; TCRdb keeps in-frame clones, though not all of them. The table includes about 97,000 clones, 91% detected once. The sequencing used unstimulated CD4+ T cells sorted from spleen or lymph node cells, collected before transplant. Every receptor here comes from a human donor who was the organ donor for an intestinal transplant.

V is TRBV6-1 and J is TRBJ2-2, with D possibly being TRBD1 (7 bases). Looked up from germline, CDR1 is MNHNS and CDR2 is SASEGT. The CDR3 covers 15 residues. The V gene lost 7 bases and the J gene lost 7 bases, with 19 bases spanning the gap. CDR3 sequence reads: CASTFDRDWNGELFF. DNA of the CDR3: TGTGCCAGCACCTTCGACAGGGACTGGAACGGGGAGCTGTTTTTT.

This chain links TRBV19 with TRBJ1-2, with 8 bases fitting TRBD1. The V and J ends lost 9 bases and 2 bases, in that order; junction bases with no gene match: 5. The germline CDR1 and CDR2 sequences are LNHDA and SQIVND (reference sequence). This CDR3 region has 13 residues. CDR3 protein: CASTDRGNYGYTF. Here the CDR3 DNA reads TGTGCCAGCACTGACAGGGGCAACTATGGCTACACCTTC.

In its sample, this clone was seen a few times. The chain employs TRBV10-3 and TRBJ1-6; a weak D match, TRBD1 (5 bases). Germline lookup yields CDR1 ENHRY and CDR2 SYGVKD. V was clipped by 10 bases and J by 6 bases, with 16 bases between them. The CDR3 is made up of 14 amino acids. The CDR3 loop is CATGGPSINSPLHF. CDR3 nucleotide sequence: TGTGCCACGGGGGGACCGAGCATTAATTCACCCCTCCACTTT.

The J gene is TRBJ2-3, the V gene TRBV11-2, with a tentative D call TRBD2 (5 bases). Germline CDR1 and CDR2: SGHAT and FQNNGV. This CDR3 is built from 15 residues. Trimming stripped 1 base from V and 0 bases from J, with 8 bases between. CDR3 in DNA: TGTGCCAGCAGCTTAGTAGGACTCAGCACAGATACGCAGTATTTT. Translation gives CASSLVGLSTDTQYF.

Here the CDR3 DNA reads TGTGCCCACAAACCGGGGGGCACTGAAGCTTTCTTT. Its translation: CAHKPGGTEAFF. The rearrangement uses TRBV30 and TRBJ1-1, with D possibly TRBD1 on 5 matching bases. CDR1 GTSNPN and CDR2 SVGIG come from the germline V gene (reference sequence). The V end was cut by 8 bases, the J end by 4 bases, with 14 bases between. The CDR3 covers 12 residues.

V gene TRBV29-1 combines with J gene TRBJ1-1, with TRBD1 matching over 8 bases. The CDR3 totals 13 residues. Germline CDR1 and CDR2: SQVTM and ANQGSEA. The V gene end was trimmed by 6 bases and the J gene end by 4 bases; junction bases not matched to a gene: 7. Here the CDR3 reads CSVSRGRGTEAFF. For the CDR3, the DNA is TGCAGCGTCTCCAGGGGGCGGGGCACTGAAGCTTTCTTT.

The chain carries TRBV10-3 and TRBJ1-1; D remains ambiguous. CDR3 length: 13 amino acids. Germline CDR1 reads ENHRY; CDR2 reads SYGVKD. V dropped 3 bases and J dropped 1 base, with 6 bases sitting between them. CDR3 DNA sequence: TGTGCCATCAGTGATTCGGGGAACACTGAAGCTTTCTTT. It translates to CAISDSGNTEAFF.

The chain couples TRBV10-2 to TRBJ2-3, with 9 nucleotides matching TRBD2. The CDR3 is made up of 14 amino acids. V shed 7 bases and J 7 bases; nucleotides not matched to a gene: 9. In germline, CDR1 is WSHSY, CDR2 SAAADI. CDR3 protein: CASTSAGGRHTQYF. CDR3 nucleotide sequence: TGCGCCAGCACCTCAGCGGGGGGCCGACATACGCAGTATTTT.

The V call is TRBV28, the J call TRBJ1-6, with TRBD1 matching over 9 bases. Trimming took 6 bases from V and 0 from J; bases not matched to a gene: 6. The germline CDR1 and CDR2 sequences are MDHEN and SYDVKM. This CDR3 has 17 amino acids. DNA of the CDR3: TGTGCCAGCAGCTTTCAACAGGGGGCCTCCTATAATTCACCCCTCCACTTT. It encodes CASSFQQGASYNSPLHF.

The rearrangement links TRBV4-3 to TRBJ2-5; a possible D gene is TRBD1 (5 bases). The CDR3 extends over 14 amino acids. Trimming shortened V by 5 bases and J by 3 bases, and 13 bases separated the two germline ends. From germline, CDR1 is LGHNA and CDR2 YSLEER. The CDR3: CASSEKGFEETQYF. The CDR3, as DNA: TGCGCCAGCAGCGAAAAGGGGTTTGAAGAGACCCAGTACTTC.

This chain joins TRBV4-2 and TRBJ1-4; 7 bases agree with TRBD1. With 4 bases clipped from V and 7 bases from J, the junction kept 12 bases outside the gene matches. The CDR3 sequence is 16 residues long. Per the germline V gene, CDR1 is LGHNA and CDR2 is YNFKEQ. The DNA for the CDR3 is TGTGCCAGCAGCCCTAGATCTTACCGGGACAGTGAAAAACTGTTTTTT. This encodes CASSPRSYRDSEKLFF.

V and J are TRBV28 and TRBJ2-7, with TRBD1 matching over 11 bases. Germline V gene data show CDR1 as MDHEN and CDR2 as SYDVKM. This CDR3 has 15 amino acids. Trimming cost V 8 bases and J 4 bases; bases outside gene matches: 10. The CDR3 protein is CASLTRTGGSYEQYF. CDR3 coding DNA: TGTGCCAGCCTCACACGGACAGGGGGCAGTTACGAGCAGTACTTC.

The rearrangement links TRBV9 to TRBJ2-3; 9 positions match TRBD2. Losses at the gene ends were 0 bases for V and 1 base for J; bases not matched to a gene: 0. The CDR3 spans 15 residues. Looked up from germline, CDR1 is SGDLS and CDR2 is YYNGEE. The CDR3 spells CASSVVAGGTDTQYF. The DNA of the CDR3 is TGTGCCAGCAGCGTAGTAGCGGGGGGCACAGATACGCAGTATTTT.

V usage is TRBV2 and J usage is TRBJ2-1; D perhaps matches TRBD2 (7 bases). The CDR3 totals 16 residues. V lost 0 bases, J lost 1 base, and 10 bases lay in between. Germline lookup yields CDR1 SNHLY and CDR2 FYNNEI. The CDR3 DNA reads as TGTGCCAGCAGTGAAGCTCGGGGGGCATCCTACAATGAGCAGTTCTTC. Translating it yields CASSEARGASYNEQFF.

The sample holds a few counts of this clone. This chain joins TRBV20-1 and TRBJ1-2; maybe TRBD1 (6 bases). CDR1 DFQATT and CDR2 SNEGSKA come from the germline V gene (reference sequence). The CDR3 totals 10 residues. The V end was cut by 5 bases, the J end by 9 bases, with 10 bases between. The chain's CDR3 is CSALDSSYTF. In nucleotides, the CDR3 is TGCAGTGCTCTGGACAGCAGCTACACCTTC.

The chain carries TRBV7-8 and TRBJ2-2; 10 bases match TRBD1. Trimming removed 7 bases from V and 4 bases from J; junction bases left unmatched: 6. Germline lookup yields CDR1 SGHVS and CDR2 FQNEAQ. The CDR3 runs to 15 residues. CDR3 sequence (DNA): TGTGCCAGCATACGGGGACAGGGGATCACCGGGGAGCTGTTTTTT. Amino acid sequence: CASIRGQGITGELFF. The entire variable domain, with the rest obtained from reference TRBV7-8 and TRBJ2-2, is as follows: GAGVSQSPRYKVAKRGQDVALRCDPISGHVSLFWYQQALGQGPEFLTYFQNEAQLDKSGLPSDRFFAERPEGSVSTLKIQRTQQEDSAVYLCASIRGQGITGELFFGEGSRLTVL.

The V and J genes are TRBV7-2 and TRBJ2-2; 12 positions agree with TRBD1. After removal of 2 bases from V and 6 bases from J, the junction contained 7 bases not matched to a gene. This CDR3 is 17 amino acids long. Germline-derived CDR1 and CDR2 are SGHTA and FQGNSA. CDR3 residues: CASSLRGTGGAAGELFF. In DNA form, the CDR3 reads TGTGCCAGCAGCTTAAGGGGGACAGGGGGCGCCGCCGGGGAGCTGTTTTTT.

V usage is TRBV19 and J usage is TRBJ2-3, with 7 bases matching TRBD2. V shed 3 bases, J shed 6 bases, and the junction held 9 bases outside the gene matches. The CDR3 sequence is 15 residues long. Germline-derived CDR1 and CDR2 are LNHDA and SQIVND (reference sequence). CDR3 nucleotides: TGTGCCAGTAGTATGATTCTCCTAGCGGACGATACGCAGTATTTT. As protein: CASSMILLADDTQYF.

The chain employs TRBV27 and TRBJ1-5; the match to TRBD1 covers 9 bases. The CDR3 is made up of 18 amino acids. The germline V gene has CDR1 MNHEY and CDR2 SMNVEV (reference sequence). V shed 3 bases, J shed 3 bases, and the junction held 12 bases outside the gene matches. CDR3 DNA: TGTGCCAGCAGTTTCTATCCGGGACAGGGAGGAAACAATCAGCCCCAGCATTTT. Encoded protein: CASSFYPGQGGNNQPQHF.

The CDR3 sequence is CASSLGTGATSGQPQHF. The CDR3 DNA reads as TGTGCCAGCAGCTTAGGGACAGGGGCGACGTCCGGTCAGCCCCAGCATTTT. V gene TRBV7-9 combines with J gene TRBJ1-5, with 9 bases matching TRBD1. The CDR3 contains 17 residues. Germline V gene lookup returns CDR1 SEHNR and CDR2 FQNEAQ (reference sequence). Germline trimming cut 1 base from V and 6 bases from J; bases unmatched to any gene: 10.

This chain connects TRBV4-2 to TRBJ2-6, with TRBD1 identical over 10 bases. Trimming cost V 4 bases and J 0 bases; bases outside gene matches: 6. The germline V gene encodes CDR1 LGHNA and CDR2 YNFKEQ. The CDR3 length is 18 residues. As DNA, the CDR3 is TGTGCCAGCAGCCTGGGACAGGGGCAGAGCTCTGGGGCCAACGTCCTGACTTTC. This encodes CASSLGQGQSSGANVLTF.

V is TRBV5-4 and J is TRBJ2-5; D gene uncertain. Germline V gives CDR1 SGHNT, CDR2 YYREEE (reference sequence). Deletions cut 0 bases from V and 1 base from J, with 7 bases between. CDR3 length: 14 amino acids. In nucleotides, the CDR3 is TGTGCCAGCAGCTTGGCAGTGTCCCAAGAGACCCAGTACTTC. Residues: CASSLAVSQETQYF.

This clone was counted a few times. The J gene is TRBJ1-4, the V gene TRBV4-3, with 9 bases aligning to TRBD1. The CDR3 has 15 amino acids. V lost 1 base to trimming and J lost 3 bases; unmatched junction nucleotides: 0. Germline V lookup: CDR1 LGHNA, CDR2 YSLEER. CDR3 loop: CASSQGQGANEKLFF. The CDR3 DNA sequence: TGCGCCAGCAGCCAAGGACAGGGGGCTAATGAAAAACTGTTTTTT.